This T cell receptor beta chain was recovered during a study of T-cell reconstitution after alpha-beta-depleted transplantation in children. This CDR3 is 14 amino acids long. Germline V lookup: CDR1 MNHNS, CDR2 SASEGT. V shed 6 bases, J shed 2 bases, and the junction held 6 bases outside the gene matches. Preparation of the TCRbeta library involved a method that used unique molecular identifiers. In TCRdb, the PCR reads were re-called with MiXCR into one record per CDR3 protein. Of almost 600,000 distinct CDR3 sequences listed, about a quarter are singletons. The source was PBMCs, collected before TCRalphabeta/CD19-depleted stem cell transplant. The receptor's source is a boy under two years old with Wiskott-Aldrich syndrome, due to receive a stem cell transplant. The V call is TRBV6-1, the J call TRBJ2-5, with 7 bases identical to TRBD2. In DNA form, the CDR3 reads TGTGCCAGCAGACTCACTAGCGCACAAGAGACCCAGTACTTC. It codes for CASRLTSAQETQYF.